This entry lists 5 T cell receptor beta chains sequenced from one sample in a study of T cell responses to AZD1222 COVID-19 vaccine. Repertoires were generated with immunoSEQ multiplex PCR, while TCRdb's copy carries only in-frame clones and drops some. The sample lists about 96,000 clones, 80% to 90% occurring once. The sequenced sample was peripheral blood, obtained on day 0 of AZD1222 vaccination. Receptors were obtained from an adult in good health.

The chain recombines TRBV29-1 with TRBJ1-2, with 7 nucleotides matching TRBD1. This CDR3 comprises 15 residues. The germline gives CDR1 SQVTM, CDR2 ANQGSEA. Losses at the gene ends were 3 bases for V and 7 bases for J; bases not matched to a gene: 14. CDR3 region: CSVERMGQLNSGYTF. CDR3 DNA: TGCAGCGTTGAGAGAATGGGACAGCTCAATAGTGGCTACACCTTC.

The rearrangement links TRBV9 to TRBJ1-3; D uncertain. The CDR3 is 16 amino acids. Germline V gene data show CDR1 as SGDLS and CDR2 as YYNGEE. Between the trimmed V and J ends, which lost 3 bases and 0 bases, there was a span of 13 bases. CDR3: CASSASPKISGNTIYF. CDR3 coding DNA: TGTGCCAGCAGCGCTAGCCCCAAAATCTCTGGAAACACCATATATTTT.

The chain recombines TRBV7-9 with TRBJ1-3; D unresolved. The V end lost 0 bases, the J end lost 2 bases, and 11 bases lay between the germline ends. The germline V gene has CDR1 SEHNR and CDR2 FQNEAQ (reference sequence). The CDR3 runs 16 residues. In DNA, the CDR3 is TGTGCCAGCAGCTTAGCGCGCCTGAGTACTGGAAACACCATATATTTT. This sequence encodes CASSLARLSTGNTIYF. The full variable domain, completed using reference TRBV7-9 and TRBJ1-3, is DTGVSQNPRHKITKRGQNVTFRCDPISEHNRLYWYRQTLGQGPEFLTYFQNEAQLEKSRLLSDRFSAERPKGSFSTLEIQRTEQGDSAMYLCASSLARLSTGNTIYFGEGSWLTVV.

This rearrangement joins TRBV5-4 to TRBJ2-6; 8 bases align to TRBD2. CDR1 and CDR2 (germline): SGHNT, YYREEE (reference sequence). CDR3 length equals 15 residues. Trimming at V came to 4 bases and at J to 1 base, leaving 1 base not matched to a gene. CDR3 loop: CASSAGGSGANVLTF. The CDR3 DNA follows: TGTGCCAGCAGCGCGGGGGGATCTGGGGCCAACGTCCTGACTTTC.

This chain links TRBV19 with TRBJ1-2; no clear D. The CDR3 is 12 residues long. The germline V gene encodes CDR1 LNHDA and CDR2 SQIVND (reference sequence). The CDR3 region is CGPSRSSHGYTF. DNA for the CDR3: TGTGGCCCTAGTAGGTCGTCCCATGGCTACACCTTC.